These 31 T cell receptor beta chains originate from one sample sequenced in a study of blood T cell repertoires in COVID-19. The repertoire was sequenced with immunoSEQ multiplex PCR; TCRdb's copy has only in-frame clones and lacks some. The data contain roughly 250,000 clones, about 88% of them singletons. Sequencing was carried out using peripheral blood. The receptors come from a man aged 55 to 70 who had recovered from COVID-19.

The chain carries TRBV29-1 and TRBJ2-7; D is possibly TRBD1 (6 bases). The CDR3 consists of 12 residues. Germline values: CDR1 SQVTM, CDR2 ANQGSEA. V lost 5 bases and J lost 1, with 9 bases in between. DNA for the CDR3: TGCAGCGTTCGGGACACGTCCTACGAGCAGTACTTC. Its translation is CSVRDTSYEQYF.

The chain joins TRBV29-1 to TRBJ2-1; TRBD2 matches 8 bases. Losses at the gene ends were 4 bases for V and 6 bases for J; bases not matched to a gene: 11. CDR3 length: 15 residues. Germline values: CDR1 SQVTM, CDR2 ANQGSEA. The CDR3 sequence: CSVGFGGGQVNEQFF. CDR3 nucleotides: TGCAGCGTTGGTTTCGGGGGGGGCCAGGTCAATGAGCAGTTCTTC.

J is TRBJ1-1 and V is TRBV18; maybe TRBD1 (6 bases). This CDR3 is 15 amino acids long. The germline gives CDR1 KGHSH, CDR2 LQKENI. Trimming cost V 2 bases and J 0 bases, with 10 bases left between them. CDR3 DNA sequence: TGTGCCAGCTCACCAATGACAGGCATGAACACTGAAGCTTTCTTT. Protein product: CASSPMTGMNTEAFF.

CDR3 residues: CASSLVIQAHSGNTIYF. CDR3 coding DNA: TGTGCCAGCAGCTTAGTGATCCAGGCCCACTCTGGAAACACCATATATTTT. The chain couples TRBV7-6 to TRBJ1-3, with unresolved D. CDR3 size: 17 residues. Germline values: CDR1 SGHVS, CDR2 FNYEAQ. Trimming stripped 1 base from V and 0 bases from J, with 13 bases between.

The gene calls are TRBV27 and TRBJ1-5; D might be TRBD1 (6 bases). CDR1 and CDR2 (germline): MNHEY, SMNVEV (reference sequence). V was pared by 8 bases and J by 2 bases, with 16 bases between. CDR3 length: 15 residues. In DNA, the CDR3 is TGTGCCAGCGGAGAAGGGGGGGCAGGCAATCAGCCCCAGCATTTT. This gives the protein CASGEGGAGNQPQHF.

The chain couples TRBV5-1 to TRBJ2-7; 7 bases map to TRBD1. Per the germline V gene, CDR1 is SGHRS and CDR2 is YFSETQ. CDR3 length: 15 residues. The trim removed 0 bases at V and 2 bases at J, leaving 5 bases unmatched. CDR3 DNA sequence: TGCGCCAGCAGCTTGGGTGCCCAGGGGGCCTACGAGCAGTACTTC. The encoded protein is CASSLGAQGAYEQYF.

The chain recombines TRBV7-2 with TRBJ2-7, with 9 bases lining up with TRBD1. Germline V gene lookup returns CDR1 SGHTA and CDR2 FQGNSA. The J segment lost 7 bases and the V segment lost 1 base, leaving 8 bases of the junction unmatched. This CDR3 spans 15 amino acids. The chain's CDR3 is CASSLDHRGRGEQYF. DNA for the CDR3: TGTGCCAGCAGCTTAGATCACAGGGGGCGAGGGGAGCAGTACTTC.

Regarding this clone: This same CDR3 is encoded by further DNA sequences in the sample. V gene TRBV30 combines with J gene TRBJ1-5, with D perhaps matching TRBD1 (5 bases). This CDR3 has 13 amino acids. Germline V gene sequence: CDR1 GTSNPN, CDR2 SVGIG (reference sequence). Trimming stripped 2 bases from V and 1 base from J, with 6 bases between. The CDR3: CAWSPGSNQPQHF. In DNA form, the CDR3 reads TGTGCCTGGAGTCCAGGGAGCAATCAGCCCCAGCATTTT.

The chain is built from TRBV5-4 and TRBJ2-1; tentatively, D is TRBD1 (6 bases). This CDR3 comprises 15 residues. Trimming cost V 2 bases and J 6 bases, with 15 bases left between them. The V gene's germline CDR1 is SGHNT and CDR2 YYREEE (reference sequence). The CDR3 nucleotides are TGTGCCAGCAGCTTCCAGGGGAGCAAGTTCAATGAGCAGTTCTTC. Translated, it gives CASSFQGSKFNEQFF.

The chain uses TRBV7-9 and TRBJ2-7; tentative D call: TRBD2 (5 bases). Between the trimmed V and J ends, which lost 5 bases and 0 bases, there was a span of 17 bases. CDR1 and CDR2 from the germline V gene are SEHNR and FQNEAQ (reference sequence). This CDR3 is 16 amino acids long. CDR3 in DNA: TGTGCCAGCAGCGAAATAGACTGGGAGAGCTCCTACGAGCAGTACTTC. This encodes CASSEIDWESSYEQYF. The variable domain in full, completed from reference TRBV7-9 and TRBJ2-7, reads DTGVSQNPRHKITKRGQNVTFRCDPISEHNRLYWYRQTLGQGPEFLTYFQNEAQLEKSRLLSDRFSAERPKGSFSTLEIQRTEQGDSAMYLCASSEIDWESSYEQYFGPGTRLTVT.

This chain connects TRBV20-1 to TRBJ2-1; weak D call: TRBD1 (6 bases). Germline CDR1 DFQATT, CDR2 SNEGSKA (reference sequence). This CDR3 has 11 residues. Trimming took 6 bases from V and 9 from J, leaving 12 bases between them. Here the CDR3 reads CSATTGLEQFF. DNA for the CDR3: TGCAGTGCAACCACAGGGCTTGAGCAGTTCTTC.

V and J are TRBV7-8 and TRBJ1-4, with TRBD1 identical over 7 bases. The ends lost 1 base at V and 5 bases at J; junction bases unmatched: 7. Germline assignment: CDR1 SGHVS and CDR2 FQNEAQ. This CDR3 is built from 16 residues. The CDR3 spells CASSLGTGTDNEKLFF. The CDR3 coding sequence is TGTGCCAGCAGCTTAGGAACCGGGACAGACAATGAAAAACTGTTTTTT.

This clone has only one observation. The chain couples TRBV9 to TRBJ2-6; no reliable D call. Germline CDR1 reads SGDLS; CDR2 reads YYNGEE. The CDR3 loop spans 15 amino acids. V lost 4 bases and J lost 0, with 8 bases in between. In DNA, the CDR3 is TGTGCCAGCAGCTCTTCTAGCTCTGGGGCCAACGTCCTGACTTTC. This encodes CASSSSSSGANVLTF.

The J gene is TRBJ2-7, the V gene TRBV4-2; no clear D. The CDR3 has 14 residues. Trimming stripped 4 bases from V and 2 bases from J, with 12 bases between. CDR1 is LGHNA and CDR2 is YNFKEQ in the germline V gene. The CDR3 loop reads CASSPHLGTYEQYF. CDR3 coding DNA: TGTGCCAGCAGCCCTCACTTGGGCACCTACGAGCAGTACTTC.

The chain is built from TRBV5-1 and TRBJ2-7, with D perhaps matching TRBD1 (6 bases). The germline gives CDR1 SGHRS, CDR2 YFSETQ. The V gene lost 6 bases and the J gene lost 4 bases, with 17 bases spanning the gap. The CDR3 totals 14 residues. CDR3 protein: CASTPSGAEYEQYF. CDR3 in DNA: TGCGCCAGCACCCCCTCAGGGGCGGAATACGAGCAGTACTTC.

The chain recombines TRBV15 with TRBJ2-7; 11 bases are a match to TRBD2. The CDR3 extends over 14 amino acids. CDR1 LNHNV and CDR2 YYDKDF come from the germline V gene (reference sequence). V was clipped by 3 bases and J by 6 bases; unmatched bases: 4. The CDR3: CATSSSGGASEQYF. CDR3 sequence (DNA): TGTGCCACCAGCAGTAGCGGGGGGGCCTCCGAGCAGTACTTC.

The chain carries TRBV7-2 and TRBJ2-7; TRBD2 aligns across 8 bases. Germline V gene lookup returns CDR1 SGHTA and CDR2 FQGNSA. The CDR3 is 13 amino acids. Trimming at V came to 8 bases and at J to 3 bases, leaving 6 bases not matched to a gene. The CDR3 is CASGRGEFYEQYF. CDR3 nucleotide sequence: TGTGCCAGCGGGCGGGGGGAGTTCTACGAGCAGTACTTC.

The V gene is TRBV4-2, the J gene TRBJ2-7; D is possibly TRBD2 (7 bases). Germline CDR1 reads LGHNA; CDR2 reads YNFKEQ. This CDR3 has 17 residues. The V and J ends lost 1 base and 3 bases respectively, with 19 bases between them. The CDR3 sequence: CASSQGLGAGALYEQYF. The CDR3, as DNA: TGTGCCAGCAGCCAAGGCCTTGGGGCGGGGGCCCTCTACGAGCAGTACTTC.

This clone was recorded once. The chain couples TRBV19 to TRBJ1-5; possible D gene TRBD1, 6 bases. Trimming removed 7 bases at V and 0 bases at J, with 19 bases between. Per the germline V gene, CDR1 is LNHDA and CDR2 is SQIVND (reference sequence). This CDR3 is 17 amino acids long. CDR3 residues: CASTMDSKYYSNQPQHF. CDR3 DNA sequence: TGTGCCAGTACCATGGACAGCAAATATTATAGCAATCAGCCCCAGCATTTT.

This clone was observed a single time. The CDR3 bases are TGTGCCAGCAGGGAGACGGCTCTGAACACTGAAGCTTTCTTT. Amino acid sequence: CASRETALNTEAFF. V and J are TRBV11-2 and TRBJ1-1; D is uncertain. The germline V and J ends were trimmed by 6 bases and 0 bases, with 11 bases remaining between them. The CDR3 covers 14 residues. Germline-derived CDR1 and CDR2 are SGHAT and FQNNGV.

The V and J genes are TRBV19 and TRBJ1-1; no reliable D call. The CDR3 totals 14 residues. CDR1 is LNHDA, CDR2 SQIVND, per germline (reference sequence). With 5 bases removed from V and 1 base from J, the gap between germline ends came to 11 bases. CDR3 residues: CASSLGPWNTEAFF. CDR3 bases: TGTGCCAGTAGTTTAGGTCCCTGGAACACTGAAGCTTTCTTT.

The CDR3 DNA reads as TGTGCCAGCAGCTTGGACCGGACAGGGGGCTATGGCTACACCTTC. It encodes CASSLDRTGGYGYTF. The chain carries TRBV5-4 and TRBJ1-2; 10 bases line up with TRBD1. Germline V lookup: CDR1 SGHNT, CDR2 YYREEE (reference sequence). The junction had 3 bases not matched to a gene; V was cut back by 0 bases and J by 4 bases. This CDR3 comprises 15 residues.

The chain uses TRBV30 and TRBJ1-5; the D gene is possibly TRBD1 (5 bases). CDR3 size: 13 residues. V was trimmed by 3 bases and J by 9 bases, leaving 15 bases between them. Per germline, CDR1 GTSNPN and CDR2 SVGIG (reference sequence). CDR3 DNA sequence: TGTGCCTGGAGCCCTATTCAGGGACTGCCCCAGCATTTT. Translated: CAWSPIQGLPQHF.

The CDR3 is CASSRIGGAGELFF. The CDR3, as DNA: TGTGCCAGCAGCCGCATAGGAGGGGCCGGGGAGCTGTTTTTT. The chain carries TRBV7-9 and TRBJ2-2; D may be TRBD2 (6 bases). CDR3 length: 14 residues. V lost 5 bases, J lost 6 bases, and 13 bases lay in between. CDR1 SEHNR and CDR2 FQNEAQ come from the germline V gene (reference sequence).

This sequence joins TRBV7-6 and TRBJ1-3; no clear D. The germline V gene encodes CDR1 SGHVS and CDR2 FNYEAQ. Trimming pared 0 bases from V and 0 bases from J, leaving 6 bases between. The length of the CDR3 is 15 residues. As DNA, the CDR3 is TGTGCCAGCAGCTTAGCGTCAAACTCTGGAAACACCATATATTTT. Its protein is CASSLASNSGNTIYF.

The chain couples TRBV3-1 (or the pseudogene TRBV3-2) to TRBJ2-5; possibly TRBD2 for D (6 bases). The CDR3 has 12 amino acids. Germline V CDR1 and CDR2: LGHDT, YNNKEL (reference sequence). V was shortened by 2 bases and J by 9 bases, with 10 bases between the two germline ends. The CDR3 sequence is CASSQRGASQYF. The CDR3 coding sequence is TGTGCCAGCAGCCAACGCGGGGCGTCCCAGTACTTC.

The rearrangement links TRBV4-1 to TRBJ2-2; 7 bases are a match to TRBD1. The CDR3 runs 16 residues. The trim removed 3 bases at V and 2 bases at J, leaving 6 bases unmatched. CDR1 MGHRA and CDR2 YSYEKL come from the germline V gene. Here the CDR3 reads CASSHLGTDNTGELFF. The DNA for the CDR3 is TGCGCCAGCAGCCATTTGGGGACAGACAACACCGGGGAGCTGTTTTTT.

The chain is built from TRBV5-4 and TRBJ2-5, with D possibly matching TRBD2 (5 bases). The CDR3 consists of 14 residues. CDR1 SGHNT and CDR2 YYREEE come from the germline V gene (reference sequence). V was trimmed by 0 bases and J by 3 bases, leaving 9 bases between them. CDR3 residues: CASSLDPGKETQYF. CDR3 DNA sequence: TGTGCCAGCAGCTTGGACCCGGGAAAAGAGACCCAGTACTTC.

The CDR3 region is CSASPGPNEKLFF. The CDR3, as DNA: TGCAGTGCTAGTCCGGGTCCTAATGAAAAACTGTTTTTT. This chain links TRBV20-1 with TRBJ1-4; D remains unclear. CDR3 length: 13 amino acids. Trimming removed 3 bases from V and 3 bases from J, with 8 bases in between. Germline-derived CDR1 and CDR2 are DFQATT and SNEGSKA (reference sequence).

This sequence joins TRBV6-2 or TRBV6-3 and TRBJ2-1; 10 positions agree with TRBD2. The germline V gene encodes CDR1 MNHEY and CDR2 SVGEGT. The CDR3 length is 21 residues. The junction had 15 bases not matched to a gene; V was cut back by 0 bases and J by 1 base. For the CDR3, the DNA is TGTGCCAGCAGTTACTCGCGAACGGGGGTAGCGGGGGGCGGTTCCTACAATGAGCAGTTCTTC. It codes for CASSYSRTGVAGGGSYNEQFF.

This sequence joins TRBV18 and TRBJ1-2, with TRBD1 matching over 9 bases. Looked up from germline, CDR1 is KGHSH and CDR2 is LQKENI. The trim removed 4 bases at V and 8 bases at J, leaving 8 bases unmatched. The CDR3 length is 14 residues. In DNA form, the CDR3 reads TGTGCCAGCTCACGTCCCGGGACAGGGAGCGGCTACACCTTC. It specifies CASSRPGTGSGYTF.